The 28 T cell receptor beta chains below come from one sample, sequenced in a study of blood T cell repertoires in COVID-19. This table comes from immunoSEQ multiplex PCR, and its TCRdb copy is limited to in-frame clones, with some not included. The sample carries hundreds of thousands of clones, about nine tenths recorded once. Sequenced material: PBMCs or T cells enriched from blood (not recorded which). The receptor set was obtained from a woman younger than 35 who had recovered from COVID-19.

The sample holds one count of this clone. This rearrangement joins TRBV3-1 (or the pseudogene TRBV3-2) to TRBJ1-2; 9 bases match TRBD1. Per the germline V gene, CDR1 is LGHDT and CDR2 is YNNKEL (reference sequence). The CDR3 covers 14 residues. V dropped 4 bases and J dropped 8; count of bases not matched to a gene: 8. CDR3 DNA sequence: TGTGCCAGCAGCCGAAGGGACAGGGTGGTCGGCTACACCTTC. This codes for CASSRRDRVVGYTF.

This clone appeared a single time. V gene TRBV7-3 combines with J gene TRBJ2-2; D perhaps matches TRBD2 (5 bases). Per germline, CDR1 SGHTA and CDR2 FQGTGA. Trimming removed 2 bases at V and 13 bases at J, with 8 bases between. The CDR3 is made up of 11 amino acids. CDR3 sequence reads: CASSLSGGLFF. The CDR3 DNA sequence: TGTGCCAGCAGCTTATCCGGAGGGCTGTTTTTT.

This chain links TRBV5-8 with TRBJ1-1, with D possibly TRBD1 on 6 matching bases. CDR3 length: 16 residues. Germline assignment: CDR1 SGHTS and CDR2 YDEGEE. Trimming shortened V by 2 bases and J by 6 bases, and 20 bases separated the two germline ends. As DNA, the CDR3 is TGTGCCAGCAGCTTCTCACCGACAGGCCGCGTGCCTGAAGCTTTCTTT. This translates into CASSFSPTGRVPEAFF. Together with reference TRBV5-8 and TRBJ1-1, the CDR3 gives the full variable domain: EAGVTQSPTHLIKTRGQQATLRCSPISGHTSVYWYQQALGLGLQFLLWYDEGEERNRGNFPPRFSGRQFPNYSSELNVNALELEDSALYLCASSFSPTGRVPEAFFGQGTRLTVV.

The chain recombines TRBV15 with TRBJ2-2; D may be TRBD1 (5 bases). There are 15 residues in the CDR3. V was trimmed by 1 base and J by 7 bases, leaving 13 bases between them. Germline values: CDR1 LNHNV, CDR2 YYDKDF (reference sequence). The DNA of the CDR3 is TGTGCCACCAGCAGAGGTCGGACATCAGGCGGGGAGCTGTTTTTT. This gives the protein CATSRGRTSGGELFF.

The chain couples TRBV12-5 to TRBJ1-2, with 7 nucleotides matching TRBD1. The CDR3 extends over 16 amino acids. V shed 2 bases, J shed 1 base, and the junction held 7 bases outside the gene matches. Germline CDR1 is LGHNT and CDR2 is FRNRAP. The CDR3 sequence is CASGLSTDRFNYGYTF. DNA of the CDR3: TGTGCTAGTGGTTTGTCTACGGACAGGTTTAACTATGGCTACACCTTC.

This chain links TRBV4-3 with TRBJ2-5; tentative D call: TRBD2 (5 bases). The germline gives CDR1 LGHNA, CDR2 YSLEER. Trimming removed 0 bases from V and 5 bases from J, with 13 bases in between. This CDR3 has 15 residues. CDR3 amino acids: CASSQDRGIEETQYF. CDR3 coding DNA: TGCGCCAGCAGCCAAGATCGGGGAATTGAGGAGACCCAGTACTTC.

Note on this clone: Given the absence of the conserved phenylalanine or tryptophan at the CDR3 end, a read error is likely. Because the CDR3's place on the DNA is in doubt, the DNA is left out and the CDR3 is given as listed by TCRdb. This rearrangement joins TRBV27 to TRBJ2-3; the DNA was not compared with TRBD1, the D call given in the table. From its first to its last residue, the CDR3 has 12 amino acids. Germline CDR1 reads MNHEY; CDR2 reads SMNVEV (reference sequence). CDR3 amino acids: CASSIPGQAVFV.

The rearrangement links TRBV29-1 to TRBJ2-7; possibly TRBD2 for D (6 bases). The CDR3 sequence is 12 residues long. Trimming took off 7 bases at V and 4 bases at J, with 14 bases between the two ends. Germline-derived CDR1 and CDR2 are SQVTM and ANQGSEA. The CDR3 sequence: CSGGGGAYEQYF. CDR3 coding DNA: TGCAGCGGGGGAGGAGGGGCTTACGAGCAGTACTTC.

V usage is TRBV6-1 and J usage is TRBJ2-5; possible D gene TRBD2, 5 bases. Germline values: CDR1 MNHNS, CDR2 SASEGT. The CDR3 is 12 residues long. V was clipped by 6 bases and J by 5 bases, with 10 bases between them. CDR3 nucleotide sequence: TGTGCCAGCAGAGAGGGCGGGGAGACCCAGTACTTC. It codes for CASREGGETQYF.

This chain links TRBV7-9 with TRBJ2-1, with a weak D call TRBD1 (5 bases). The germline V gene encodes CDR1 SEHNR and CDR2 FQNEAQ (reference sequence). Trimming left V 8 bases short and J 9 bases short, with 14 bases between. This CDR3 region has 12 residues. The DNA of the CDR3 is TGTGCCAGCGACAGAAGGCAGGGTGAGCAGTTCTTC. Translation: CASDRRQGEQFF.

The DNA for the CDR3 is TGTGCCAGCAGCTTAGTTCGAGCGGGAGATGAGACCCAGTACTTC. This encodes CASSLVRAGDETQYF. V gene TRBV7-9 combines with J gene TRBJ2-5, with TRBD2 matching over 8 bases. With V trimmed by 1 base and J by 5 bases, 6 bases remained unmatched. Per the germline V gene, CDR1 is SEHNR and CDR2 is FQNEAQ (reference sequence). This CDR3 is built from 15 residues.

The CDR3 is CASTEGNEQYF. The CDR3 DNA is TGTGCCAGCACCGAGGGTAACGAGCAGTACTTC. The chain recombines TRBV7-9 with TRBJ2-7; TRBD2 is a possible D gene (5 bases). This CDR3 contains 11 residues. The V and J ends lost 7 bases and 5 bases respectively, with 9 bases between them. Germline V gene data show CDR1 as SEHNR and CDR2 as FQNEAQ (reference sequence).

This clone showed up just once. The chain uses TRBV28 and TRBJ2-1; 10 nucleotides agree with TRBD1. This CDR3 has 16 residues. Germline CDR1 and CDR2: MDHEN and SYDVKM. The V and J ends lost 3 bases and 1 base, in that order; junction bases with no gene match: 3. The CDR3 region is CASSFWGQGSYNEQFF. The CDR3 DNA reads as TGTGCCAGCAGTTTCTGGGGACAGGGGTCCTACAATGAGCAGTTCTTC.

This chain uses TRBV6-5 with TRBJ1-2, with unresolved D. The germline V gene has CDR1 MNHEY and CDR2 SVGAGI. The CDR3 extends over 16 amino acids. V was pared by 0 bases and J by 7 bases, with 18 bases between. Here the CDR3 DNA reads TGTGCCAGCAGTTACTCGAGGGCCTGGGAGATCAGTGGCTACACCTTC. Translating it yields CASSYSRAWEISGYTF.

The chain carries TRBV7-2 and TRBJ2-2, with 8 bases identical to TRBD1. With V trimmed by 2 bases and J by 4 bases, 6 bases remained unmatched. CDR1 is SGHTA and CDR2 is FQGNSA in the germline V gene. The CDR3 extends over 16 amino acids. The CDR3 nucleotides are TGTGCCAGCAGCTTAAATCCAGGGGGCGTCACCGGGGAGCTGTTTTTT. This gives the protein CASSLNPGGVTGELFF. The full variable domain, in which reference TRBV7-2 and TRBJ2-2 provide the parts outside the CDR3, is GAGVSQSPSNKVTEKGKDVELRCDPISGHTALYWYRQSLGQGLEFLIYFQGNSAPDKSGLPSDRFSAERTGGSVSTLTIQRTQQEDSAVYLCASSLNPGGVTGELFFGEGSRLTVL.

The rearrangement uses TRBV19 and TRBJ1-1, with 7 bases fitting TRBD1. Per the germline V gene, CDR1 is LNHDA and CDR2 is SQIVND (reference sequence). This CDR3 is built from 13 residues. V shed 4 bases, J shed 3 bases, and the junction held 2 bases outside the gene matches. The CDR3 loop reads CASSRTGDTEAFF. The CDR3 DNA follows: TGTGCCAGTAGTAGAACAGGGGACACTGAAGCTTTCTTT.

This chain links TRBV2 with TRBJ1-3, with a weak D call TRBD1 (6 bases). Germline CDR1 is SNHLY and CDR2 is FYNNEI. V lost 5 bases, J lost 3 bases, and 11 bases lay in between. The CDR3 contains 14 residues. This CDR3 is CASSYGGLGNTIYF. CDR3 coding DNA: TGTGCCAGCAGTTATGGGGGCCTTGGAAACACCATATATTTT.

The chain links TRBV30 to TRBJ2-3, with TRBD2 as a possible D gene (6 bases). The CDR3 has 14 amino acids. V gave up 0 bases and J gave up 1 base, with 8 bases separating them. Germline values: CDR1 GTSNPN, CDR2 SVGIG (reference sequence). The CDR3: CAWSVKRGTDTQYF. The CDR3 coding sequence is TGTGCCTGGAGTGTTAAGCGGGGCACAGATACGCAGTATTTT.

A few counts support this clone. This sequence joins TRBV28 and TRBJ1-1; 8 bases align to TRBD1. This CDR3 is built from 16 residues. Looked up from germline, CDR1 is MDHEN and CDR2 is SYDVKM. The ends lost 6 bases at V and 8 bases at J; junction bases unmatched: 17. For the CDR3, the DNA is TGTGCCAGCAGCAAGACCAGGGGGCCCCTCCACTTGGAAGCTTTCTTT. Its protein product is CASSKTRGPLHLEAFF.

This chain joins TRBV29-1 and TRBJ1-2; no reliable D call. V lost 4 bases and J 3 bases, leaving 9 bases between the germline ends. The CDR3 contains 12 residues. Germline V lookup: CDR1 SQVTM, CDR2 ANQGSEA. The CDR3 here is CSVAGVDYGYTF. CDR3 DNA: TGCAGCGTTGCCGGGGTTGACTATGGCTACACCTTC.

The rearrangement links TRBV28 to TRBJ1-5; D ambiguous. There are 14 residues in the CDR3. Germline loops: CDR1 MDHEN, CDR2 SYDVKM. The ends were cut back, 3 bases at V and 7 bases at J, with 13 bases in the middle. The CDR3 here is CASSFDTRSQPQHF. As DNA, the CDR3 is TGTGCCAGCAGTTTTGATACCCGAAGCCAGCCCCAGCATTTT.

The chain employs TRBV5-5 and TRBJ2-1; 7 bases map to TRBD2. This CDR3 region has 15 residues. V gave up 6 bases and J gave up 2 bases; unmatched junction bases: 8. CDR1 is SGHKS and CDR2 is YYEKEE in the germline V gene (reference sequence). CDR3 protein: CASTQGGTPYNEQFF. CDR3 in DNA: TGTGCCAGCACTCAGGGAGGGACCCCCTACAATGAGCAGTTCTTC. Supplemented by reference TRBV5-5 and TRBJ2-1, the full variable domain reads DAGVTQSPTHLIKTRGQQVTLRCSPISGHKSVSWYQQVLGQGPQFIFQYYEKEERGRGNFPDRFSARQFPNYSSELNVNALLLGDSALYLCASTQGGTPYNEQFFGPGTRLTVL.

The chain uses TRBV5-1 and TRBJ1-2; D unresolved. CDR3 length: 15 amino acids. Looked up from germline, CDR1 is SGHRS and CDR2 is YFSETQ. V dropped 0 bases and J dropped 7 bases, with 16 bases sitting between them. In DNA, the CDR3 is TGCGCCAGCAGCTTGGCCGCTTCGGGTTTAGGTGGCTACACCTTC. The encoded protein is CASSLAASGLGGYTF.

J is TRBJ2-7 and V is TRBV4-1, with 9 bases identical to TRBD2. The CDR3 totals 18 residues. Germline-derived CDR1 and CDR2 are MGHRA and YSYEKL. The V gene end was trimmed by 1 base and the J gene end by 0 bases; junction bases not matched to a gene: 10. CDR3 in DNA: TGCGCCAGCAGCCAAGTAAGGTTAGGTAGCGGGAGCTCCTACGAGCAGTACTTC. This encodes CASSQVRLGSGSSYEQYF.

The chain carries TRBV5-5 and TRBJ2-4; 9 bases match TRBD2. This CDR3 comprises 15 residues. The V and J ends lost 2 bases and 11 bases, in that order; junction bases with no gene match: 11. Germline V lookup: CDR1 SGHKS, CDR2 YYEKEE (reference sequence). CDR3 amino acids: CASSFSREGLGVQYF. DNA of the CDR3: TGTGCCAGCAGCTTTTCGCGGGAGGGCCTTGGGGTTCAGTACTTC.

The chain is built from TRBV4-3 and TRBJ2-2, with 12 bases matching TRBD2. The V and J ends lost 4 bases and 4 bases, in that order; junction bases with no gene match: 4. This CDR3 spans 16 amino acids. Germline V CDR1 and CDR2: LGHNA, YSLEER. CDR3 sequence: CASSLLAGGLTGELFF. CDR3 DNA sequence: TGCGCCAGCAGCCTTCTAGCGGGGGGGCTCACCGGGGAGCTGTTTTTT.

The rearrangement links TRBV29-1 to TRBJ2-2, with 9 positions matching TRBD1. From germline, CDR1 is SQVTM and CDR2 ANQGSEA. V trimming: 6 bases; J trimming: 5 bases; junction bases outside the gene matches: 4. This CDR3 has 13 amino acids. The CDR3 loop reads CSVGDRVTGELFF. Here the CDR3 DNA reads TGCAGCGTGGGGGACAGGGTGACCGGGGAGCTGTTTTTT.

The genes are TRBV6-2 or TRBV6-3 and TRBJ1-5; tentative D call: TRBD1 (5 bases). Trimming took 2 bases from V and 7 from J, leaving 24 bases between them. The CDR3 length is 18 residues. Germline V gives CDR1 MNHEY, CDR2 SVGEGT. CDR3: CASSYTRGGGIDWQPQHF. CDR3 in DNA: TGTGCCAGCAGTTACACCCGGGGCGGGGGGATTGACTGGCAGCCCCAGCATTTT.